This T cell receptor beta chain was documented in a study of T cell changes during pregnancy in multiple sclerosis (dated by TCRdb to between 2018 and 2021). In the study overall: The study looked at changes in the T cell repertoire across pregnancy in women with multiple sclerosis.

Concerning this clone itself: The clone's antigen remains unknown. Base qualities were left out, and no much larger clone turns up one base away.

Libraries were built with the immunoSEQ multiplex PCR assay. The table comes from immuneACCESS by way of TCRdb, which keeps in-frame sequences with V and J called. Part of the clones is missing from these tables; in studies checked, under half for an unresolved V gene and the rest for unknown reasons. This sample holds 80,000 to 100,000 clones; approximately 90% were observed only once. Together, the top ten hold around 0.79% of the sample. V is pruned by 4 bases and J by 0 bases, leaving 3 bases of the junction without a gene match. From cysteine to phenylalanine, the CDR3 is 16 amino acids long. Kept here is only the CDR3 DNA, which spans 48 bases and is read in frame from base 1. Based on the germline V gene (reference sequence), the CDR1 and CDR2 sequences are SGHKS and YYEKEE.

The rearranged chain carries TRBV5-5 and TRBJ2-1; 11 bases in between match TRBD1. This receptor was taken from a female donor in good health, enrolled as a control in a pregnancy study. The source material was peripheral blood, sampled in the second trimester of pregnancy. The CDR3 loop reads CASSPGQGVSYNEQFF. The bases are TGTGCCAGCAGCCCGGGACAGGGGGTCTCCTACAATGAGCAGTTCTTC. Where the CDR3 stops, the reference TRBV5-5 and TRBJ2-1 genes take over; the full variable domain is DAGVTQSPTHLIKTRGQQVTLRCSPISGHKSVSWYQQVLGQGPQFIFQYYEKEERGRGNFPDRFSARQFPNYSSELNVNALLLGDSALYLCASSPGQGVSYNEQFFGPGTRLTVL.